The present entry profiles one TCR beta chain with its context. Previously described methods and listed TCR primers were used for bulk TCR libraries. TCRdb processed the PCR reads anew with MiXCR; each CDR3 protein has one entry. The table includes about 500,000 distinct CDR3 sequences, 20% to 25% detected once. This sample stems from a study of molecular identifiers for immune sequencing clone quantification. This CDR3 has 16 amino acids. The V segment lost 6 bases and the J segment 4 bases; nucleotides outside the gene matches: 15. Germline loops: CDR1 MNHEY, CDR2 SMNVEV (reference sequence). The clonotype originates from a human donor in good health. Some libraries in this study had Jurkat cell RNA spiked in. Input material: naive CD8+ T cells from blood, with Jurkat cell RNA spiked in. Subset of the sample: FACS-sorted CD8+CD4-CCR7+CD45RA+ naive T cells. The rearrangement uses TRBV27 and TRBJ2-7; 7 positions match TRBD1. CDR3 nucleotide sequence: TGTGCCAGCAGATCCCTTGTGGGACAGCTGGAATACGAGCAGTACTTC. It translates to CASRSLVGQLEYEQYF.